This T cell receptor (beta chain) was observed in a study of T cells in Graves' hyperthyroidism and ophthalmopathy. Study context: At initial diagnosis, before any treatment had begun, peripheral blood was obtained. Notes on the study in general: Most thyroid-expanded clonotypes above 0.001 were also found in blood.

Patients were excluded because of uncontrolled infection, other autoimmune disease, pregnancy or lactation. Diagnoses were established using clinical symptoms, serum thyroxine and TRAb, thyroid ultrasound and orbital computed tomography. This clonotype was counted ten times or more. Its antigen is still unknown. The CDR3 totals 14 residues. From germline, CDR1 is MNHEY and CDR2 SMNVEV (reference sequence). The J segment lost 4 bases and the V segment lost 5 bases, leaving 5 bases of the junction unmatched. RNA transcripts gave rise to amplified TCR beta CDR3 regions. In the first-round RT-PCR of the TCR CDR3, the HTBI primer set was used. TCRdb re-called the multiplex PCR reads with MiXCR, one entry per CDR3 protein. The table records 300,000 or so distinct CDR3 sequences, roughly 20% of them present only once.

The sequence was collected from a woman between 50 and 59 years old with Graves' hyperthyroidism. Material for sequencing was blood. This rearrangement joins TRBV27 to TRBJ2-1, with 7 bases lining up with TRBD2. The CDR3 coding sequence is TGTGCCAGCAGTCGGGCGGGAGTGTACAATGAGCAGTTCTTC. This gives the protein CASSRAGVYNEQFF.